What follows are 23 T cell receptor beta chains derived from one specimen sequenced in a study of blood T cell repertoires in COVID-19. Sequencing used immunoSEQ multiplex PCR; TCRdb keeps in-frame clones, though not all of them. The sample yields about 100,000 clones, about 86% seen once. Sequencing was carried out using peripheral blood. The receptor source for this set is an elderly woman with active or convalescent COVID-19.

The chain couples TRBV7-9 to TRBJ1-2; no clear D. CDR3 length: 13 residues. V lost 0 bases and J 8 bases, leaving 10 bases between the germline ends. Germline CDR1 is SEHNR and CDR2 is FQNEAQ (reference sequence). The CDR3 DNA sequence: TGTGCCAGCAGCTTAGCCCCTTCTTCGGGCTACACCTTC. This encodes CASSLAPSSGYTF.

The V gene is TRBV9, the J gene TRBJ2-2; the D gene is possibly TRBD2 (5 bases). CDR3 length: 15 amino acids. The germline V gene has CDR1 SGDLS and CDR2 YYNGEE. The germline V and J ends were trimmed by 2 bases and 0 bases, with 8 bases remaining between them. CDR3 bases: TGTGCCAGCAGCGTTGGAGGCTCGAACACCGGGGAGCTGTTTTTT. This sequence encodes CASSVGGSNTGELFF. Supplemented by reference TRBV9 and TRBJ2-2, the full variable domain reads DSGVTQTPKHLITATGQRVTLRCSPRSGDLSVYWYQQSLDQGLQFLIQYYNGEERAKGNILERFSAQQFPDLHSELNLSSLELGDSALYFCASSVGGSNTGELFFGEGSRLTVL.

The CDR3 spells CASSPLSALGAGNTIYF. CDR3 nucleotides: TGTGCCAGCAGCCCGCTTTCGGCTCTGGGAGCTGGAAACACCATATATTTT. The V gene is TRBV5-5, the J gene TRBJ1-3; D not resolved. Germline loops: CDR1 SGHKS, CDR2 YYEKEE (reference sequence). With 4 bases removed from V and 2 bases from J, the gap between germline ends came to 19 bases. The CDR3 has 17 amino acids.

This clone is a singleton in its sample. V is TRBV10-3 and J is TRBJ2-6; D call uncertain. CDR3 size: 15 residues. The ends were cut back, 4 bases at V and 1 base at J, with 8 bases in the middle. Germline V gives CDR1 ENHRY, CDR2 SYGVKD. CDR3 DNA: TGTGCCATCAGTGTTTACAGTTCTGGGGCCAACGTCCTGACTTTC. Its protein product is CAISVYSSGANVLTF.

CDR3 sequence reads: CASSITGQGRGNTIYF. The CDR3 nucleotides read TGTGCCAGTAGTATCACGGGACAGGGAAGAGGAAACACCATATATTTT. The chain is built from TRBV19 and TRBJ1-3; TRBD1 agrees at 9 bases. Trimming at V came to 3 bases and at J to 4 bases, leaving 7 bases not matched to a gene. The CDR3 is 16 amino acids. CDR1 is LNHDA, CDR2 SQIVND, per germline (reference sequence).

The chain joins TRBV5-1 to TRBJ1-6; TRBD1 aligns across 7 bases. Per germline, CDR1 SGHRS and CDR2 YFSETQ. V dropped 3 bases and J dropped 3; count of bases not matched to a gene: 6. The CDR3 contains 16 residues. In DNA, the CDR3 is TGCGCCAGCAGCTCCGCCGCAGGGGGCTATAATTCACCCCTCCACTTT. Its protein is CASSSAAGGYNSPLHF.

This clone occurred a few times. The rearrangement links TRBV28 to TRBJ1-5; D might be TRBD1 (5 bases). This CDR3 region has 15 residues. Germline loops: CDR1 MDHEN, CDR2 SYDVKM. Trimming removed 7 bases from V and 3 bases from J, with 16 bases in between. In DNA, the CDR3 is TGTGCCAGCACCGATGGGGCAGACCCCAATCAGCCCCAGCATTTT. This gives the protein CASTDGADPNQPQHF. The whole variable domain, filled in from reference TRBV28 and TRBJ1-5, reads DVKVTQSSRYLVKRTGEKVFLECVQDMDHENMFWYRQDPGLGLRLIYFSYDVKMKEKGDIPEGYSVSREKKERFSLILESASTNQTSMYLCASTDGADPNQPQHFGDGTRLSIL.

The chain recombines TRBV5-6 with TRBJ1-2, with TRBD1 as a possible D gene (5 bases). The V and J ends lost 4 bases and 2 bases respectively, with 12 bases between them. CDR1 SGHDT and CDR2 YYEEEE come from the germline V gene. The CDR3 runs 14 residues. CDR3 loop: CASSPTGANYGYTF. CDR3 nucleotide sequence: TGTGCCAGCAGCCCAACTGGGGCAAACTATGGCTACACCTTC.

The V call is TRBV27, the J call TRBJ1-1, with no clear D. V lost 3 bases and J lost 5, with 16 bases in between. The germline gives CDR1 MNHEY, CDR2 SMNVEV (reference sequence). CDR3 length: 15 residues. The CDR3 protein is CASSFDLKFGTEAFF. The CDR3 DNA is TGTGCCAGCAGTTTTGACTTGAAGTTTGGAACTGAAGCTTTCTTT.

The chain recombines TRBV10-3 with TRBJ2-3, with 9 bases that match TRBD1. Trimming at V came to 4 bases and at J to 1 base, leaving 9 bases not matched to a gene. This CDR3 is built from 17 residues. Germline values: CDR1 ENHRY, CDR2 SYGVKD. The CDR3 nucleotides are TGTGCCATCAGTGGGGGACAGGGTCGGTCGGGCACAGATACGCAGTATTTT. It codes for CAISGGQGRSGTDTQYF.

This clone was seen only once. The J gene is TRBJ2-2, the V gene TRBV9; D may be TRBD2 (5 bases). Trimming stripped 0 bases from V and 4 bases from J, with 13 bases between. CDR1 and CDR2 (germline): SGDLS, YYNGEE. The CDR3 sequence is 16 residues long. CDR3 DNA sequence: TGTGCCAGCAGCGTAGTCGACTACCCAGTCACCGGGGAGCTGTTTTTT. Translating it yields CASSVVDYPVTGELFF.

The genes are TRBV24-1 and TRBJ1-4; 8 bases are shared with TRBD1. In germline, CDR1 is KGHDR, CDR2 SFDVKD. This CDR3 spans 13 amino acids. V lost 4 bases, J lost 10 bases, and 4 bases stayed unmatched. For the CDR3, the DNA is TGTGCCACCAGTGACTACACAGGGGGAAAACTGTTTTTT. This codes for CATSDYTGGKLFF.

V is TRBV24-1 and J is TRBJ2-4; 9 nucleotides align to TRBD1. Germline CDR1 and CDR2: KGHDR and SFDVKD. V trimming: 2 bases; J trimming: 9 bases; junction bases outside the gene matches: 7. This CDR3 region has 15 residues. The CDR3 loop reads CATSDSTGGKGIQYF. The CDR3 nucleotides read TGTGCCACCAGTGATTCCACAGGGGGCAAGGGCATTCAGTACTTC.

This rearrangement joins TRBV15 to TRBJ2-3; TRBD2 matches 7 bases. V lost 0 bases and J lost 1; bases outside the gene matches: 1. The CDR3 has 15 residues. The germline V gene encodes CDR1 LNHNV and CDR2 YYDKDF (reference sequence). CDR3 in amino acids: CATSRDLAGTDTQYF. The CDR3 nucleotides are TGTGCCACCAGCAGAGATCTAGCGGGCACAGATACGCAGTATTTT.

The gene calls are TRBV9 and TRBJ2-1; D is uncertain. Germline V lookup: CDR1 SGDLS, CDR2 YYNGEE. Between the trimmed V and J ends, which lost 4 bases and 7 bases, there was a span of 24 bases. CDR3 size: 17 residues. CDR3 nucleotides: TGTGCCAGCAGCCCCCATAGACCCCGAGGTCTTATGAATGAGCAGTTCTTC. Translated: CASSPHRPRGLMNEQFF.

This chain links TRBV19 with TRBJ1-2; a weak D match, TRBD1 (6 bases). The CDR3 has 12 residues. Trimming stripped 7 bases from V and 4 bases from J, with 10 bases between. Germline V gene sequence: CDR1 LNHDA, CDR2 SQIVND (reference sequence). The CDR3 loop reads CASTDRSYGYTF. The DNA of the CDR3 is TGTGCCAGTACAGACAGGAGCTATGGCTACACCTTC.

The genes are TRBV19 and TRBJ1-4, with D tentatively TRBD1 (5 bases). CDR1 LNHDA and CDR2 SQIVND come from the germline V gene (reference sequence). The length of the CDR3 is 15 residues. Trimming took off 5 bases at V and 6 bases at J, with 16 bases between the two ends. The CDR3 bases are TGTGCCAGTAGTCCACGGACGCTAGGGGATGAAAAACTGTTTTTT. This gives the protein CASSPRTLGDEKLFF.

The CDR3 nucleotides read TGTGCCAGCAGTATCCGTGACAGGAGCTACACCTTC. Protein sequence: CASSIRDRSYTF. V and J are TRBV28 and TRBJ1-2; TRBD1 might be the D (6 bases). V was pared by 5 bases and J by 9 bases, with 13 bases between. The V gene's germline CDR1 is MDHEN and CDR2 SYDVKM. The CDR3 length is 12 residues.

The chain carries TRBV19 and TRBJ2-7; 8 bases line up with TRBD1. CDR1 is LNHDA and CDR2 is SQIVND in the germline V gene (reference sequence). There are 13 residues in the CDR3. V shed 5 bases, J shed 6 bases, and the junction held 6 bases outside the gene matches. As DNA, the CDR3 is TGTGCCAGTAGTCCAGGGGGCGGATTCGAGCAGTACTTC. Translation: CASSPGGGFEQYF.

This rearrangement joins TRBV6-6 to TRBJ2-2; 7 nucleotides line up with TRBD1. J was trimmed by 2 bases and V by 6 bases; bases with no gene match: 18. CDR1 and CDR2 (germline): MNHNY, SVGAGI (reference sequence). This CDR3 is built from 19 residues. The CDR3 spells CASSFPSRPGQSNTGELFF. The CDR3 DNA reads as TGTGCCAGCAGCTTTCCATCTAGACCGGGACAGAGTAACACCGGGGAGCTGTTTTTT.

This clone was seen only once. This sequence joins TRBV6-5 and TRBJ2-1; possibly TRBD2 for D (7 bases). The germline V gene encodes CDR1 MNHEY and CDR2 SVGAGI. The CDR3 extends over 14 amino acids. Trimming removed 5 bases at V and 0 bases at J, with 8 bases between. CDR3 sequence (DNA): TGTGCCAGCAGTAGGGGGGGCTCCTACAATGAGCAGTTCTTC. It specifies CASSRGGSYNEQFF.

This clone was counted a few times. The same CDR3 is also encoded by other DNA sequences in this sample. The rearrangement uses TRBV30 and TRBJ2-3; TRBD1 matches at 8 bases. Looked up from germline, CDR1 is GTSNPN and CDR2 is SVGIG (reference sequence). The length of the CDR3 is 15 residues. Unmatched junction bases numbered 7, after V lost 2 bases and J lost 3 bases. CDR3 nucleotides: TGTGCCTGGAGTCCTGGACAGGGACCGACAGATACGCAGTATTTT. Amino acid sequence: CAWSPGQGPTDTQYF.

J is TRBJ1-2 and V is TRBV28, with 8 bases fitting TRBD1. The V gene's germline CDR1 is MDHEN and CDR2 SYDVKM. The CDR3 spans 17 residues. The V and J ends lost 3 bases and 4 bases, in that order; junction bases with no gene match: 13. The CDR3 DNA sequence: TGTGCCAGCAGTTTTTGGACAGGGAGGGTAGCATCCTATGGCTACACCTTC. As protein: CASSFWTGRVASYGYTF.